Following are 17 T cell receptor beta chains from one sample sequenced in a study of shared clonotypes between healthy human individuals. Profiling relied on immunoSEQ multiplex PCR, and the TCRdb table lists in-frame clones only, not all of them. This repertoire shows more than 400,000 clones, roughly 95% found once; its top ten account for 0.055% to 0.075%. The sample was naive CD4+ T cells sorted from blood. Subset here: CD45RA+ positively selected. The source is a woman aged 25 to 39 in good health.

The chain uses TRBV5-5 and TRBJ2-7, with 7 bases that match TRBD1. Trimming took 4 bases from V and 6 from J; bases not matched to a gene: 16. This CDR3 is 16 amino acids long. Germline V CDR1 and CDR2: SGHKS, YYEKEE (reference sequence). The CDR3 loop reads CASSRQGFGERGEQYF. In DNA, the CDR3 is TGTGCCAGCAGCCGACAGGGTTTTGGGGAGAGGGGCGAGCAGTACTTC.

V is TRBV30 and J is TRBJ2-5, with D hard to call. The CDR3 runs to 13 residues. V was cut by 0 bases and J by 3 bases, with 8 bases left in between. Germline CDR1 is GTSNPN and CDR2 is SVGIG (reference sequence). CDR3 bases: TGTGCCTGGAGTGTATCGCGAAAAGAGACCCAGTACTTC. Translated, it gives CAWSVSRKETQYF.

The rearrangement links TRBV29-1 to TRBJ2-3, with 14 positions matching TRBD2. CDR1 is SQVTM and CDR2 is ANQGSEA in the germline V gene. This CDR3 spans 19 amino acids. V shed 0 bases, J shed 3 bases, and the junction held 11 bases outside the gene matches. The CDR3 region is CSVEDRPGLAGVCTDTQYF. In nucleotides, the CDR3 is TGCAGCGTTGAAGATCGACCGGGACTAGCGGGAGTTTGTACAGATACGCAGTATTTT.

The chain combines TRBV6-1 with TRBJ2-5; tentatively, D is TRBD1 (6 bases). This CDR3 comprises 15 residues. Germline assignment: CDR1 MNHNS and CDR2 SASEGT. V dropped 1 base and J dropped 2 bases, with 11 bases sitting between them. The CDR3, as DNA: TGTGCCAGCAGTGAAGGGGGGCCTGGACAAGAGACCCAGTACTTC. Its translation is CASSEGGPGQETQYF.

The chain uses TRBV7-8 and TRBJ2-3, with D hard to call. The length of the CDR3 is 14 residues. Looked up from germline, CDR1 is SGHVS and CDR2 is FQNEAQ. The V gene lost 4 bases and the J gene lost 0 bases, with 8 bases spanning the gap. The CDR3: CASSYSGSTDTQYF. CDR3 DNA: TGTGCCAGCAGCTATAGTGGCAGCACAGATACGCAGTATTTT.

This chain joins TRBV30 and TRBJ2-7; D unclear. Germline V lookup: CDR1 GTSNPN, CDR2 SVGIG (reference sequence). Trimming removed 5 bases from V and 3 bases from J, with 5 bases in between. The CDR3 is made up of 10 amino acids. CDR3 region: CAWGLYEQYF. CDR3 bases: TGTGCCTGGGGCCTCTACGAGCAGTACTTC.

This clone was picked up one time. This sequence joins TRBV9 and TRBJ1-1; 8 bases line up with TRBD1. V dropped 4 bases and J dropped 7; count of bases not matched to a gene: 9. The CDR3 length is 14 residues. The germline V gene encodes CDR1 SGDLS and CDR2 YYNGEE. As DNA, the CDR3 is TGTGCCAGCAGCTTTAGTCCGACAGGGGATGAAGCTTTCTTT. Its translation: CASSFSPTGDEAFF.

A single count supports this clone. CDR3 DNA sequence: TGTGCCAGTAGTCCGAGGACAGGGCTCAATCAGCCCCAGCATTTT. It specifies CASSPRTGLNQPQHF. The V and J genes are TRBV19 and TRBJ1-5; TRBD1 aligns across 8 bases. Germline lookup yields CDR1 LNHDA and CDR2 SQIVND (reference sequence). V was clipped by 5 bases and J by 3 bases; unmatched bases: 6. This CDR3 is 15 amino acids long.

V is TRBV11-3 and J is TRBJ2-3; either TRBD1 or TRBD2 may supply D (5 bases each). The CDR3 is 12 amino acids. CDR1 and CDR2 (germline): SGHNT, YENEEA. Trimming took off 1 base at V and 6 bases at J, with 5 bases between the two ends. CDR3 in DNA: TGTGCCAGCAGCTTAGGGGGGGATACGCAGTATTTT. It yields the protein CASSLGGDTQYF. Filled out from reference TRBV11-3 and TRBJ2-3, the complete variable domain reads EAGVVQSPRYKIIEKKQPVAFWCNPISGHNTLYWYLQNLGQGPELLIRYENEEAVDDSQLPKDRFSAERLKGVDSTLKIQPAELGDSAVYLCASSLGGDTQYFGPGTRLTVL.

The chain uses TRBV29-1 and TRBJ2-3, with 7 bases that match TRBD1. CDR3 length equals 14 residues. V shed 1 base, J shed 2 bases, and the junction held 3 bases outside the gene matches. Germline-derived CDR1 and CDR2 are SQVTM and ANQGSEA. The CDR3 protein is CSVEGTGLTDTQYF. The CDR3 DNA follows: TGCAGCGTTGAAGGGACAGGTCTCACAGATACGCAGTATTTT.

This clone was found a few times. The rearrangement links TRBV19 to TRBJ1-5; 7 bases are a match to TRBD1. V lost 9 bases to trimming and J lost 3 bases; unmatched junction nucleotides: 11. Germline CDR1 and CDR2: LNHDA and SQIVND (reference sequence). This CDR3 region has 15 residues. The DNA for the CDR3 is TGTGCCAGCGATGGGACAGACCCCTTCAATCAGCCCCAGCATTTT. Amino acids: CASDGTDPFNQPQHF.

The chain couples TRBV5-5 to TRBJ2-1, with 16 bases lining up with TRBD2. Losses at the gene ends were 4 bases for V and 7 bases for J; bases not matched to a gene: 8. The CDR3 has 17 residues. Germline V gene sequence: CDR1 SGHKS, CDR2 YYEKEE (reference sequence). The CDR3 is CASSRGTSGRVRNEQFF. The CDR3 region has the DNA TGTGCCAGCAGCCGAGGGACTAGCGGGAGGGTTAGGAATGAGCAGTTCTTC.

This chain connects TRBV6-5 to TRBJ2-2; the D call may be TRBD1 or TRBD2 (5 bases each). Germline V gene data show CDR1 as MNHEY and CDR2 as SVGAGI. V was shortened by 2 bases and J by 3 bases, with 10 bases between the two germline ends. The CDR3 spans 15 residues. This CDR3 is CASSYVTGHTGELFF. As DNA, the CDR3 is TGTGCCAGCAGTTACGTGACGGGGCACACCGGGGAGCTGTTTTTT.

The chain joins TRBV28 to TRBJ1-2, with TRBD1 matching over 7 bases. The germline V gene has CDR1 MDHEN and CDR2 SYDVKM. Unmatched junction bases numbered 13, after V lost 1 base and J lost 5 bases. The length of the CDR3 is 17 residues. This CDR3 is CASSLLSRDSSVYGYTF. The CDR3 DNA reads TGTGCCAGCAGTTTATTATCTCGGGACAGTAGCGTATATGGCTACACCTTC.

The genes are TRBV27 and TRBJ2-3; 7 nucleotides agree with TRBD1. V dropped 2 bases and J dropped 5; count of bases not matched to a gene: 4. In germline, CDR1 is MNHEY, CDR2 SMNVEV (reference sequence). This CDR3 has 14 amino acids. CDR3 sequence (DNA): TGTGCCAGCAGTTTACAGACAGGGAAAGATACGCAGTATTTT. Encoded protein: CASSLQTGKDTQYF.

Concerning this clone: The CDR3 carries no conserved terminal phenylalanine or tryptophan, so it likely arises from a read error. The DNA is omitted, as the CDR3 cannot be located on it reliably, and the CDR3 follows TCRdb's listing. V and J are TRBV21-1 and TRBJ1-4. TRBV21-1 is tagged as a pseudogene. The CDR3 has 11 residues if both end residues are counted. The CDR3 loop is CASSKPGWAGS.

The chain uses TRBV11-2 and TRBJ2-1; TRBD1 might be the D (6 bases). Germline loops: CDR1 SGHAT, CDR2 FQNNGV. Deletions cut 5 bases from V and 0 bases from J, with 14 bases between. The CDR3 is 16 amino acids. For the CDR3, the DNA is TGTGCCAGCAGCGTAGGGGGTTTGAGCTCCTACAATGAGCAGTTCTTC. Translation: CASSVGGLSSYNEQFF.